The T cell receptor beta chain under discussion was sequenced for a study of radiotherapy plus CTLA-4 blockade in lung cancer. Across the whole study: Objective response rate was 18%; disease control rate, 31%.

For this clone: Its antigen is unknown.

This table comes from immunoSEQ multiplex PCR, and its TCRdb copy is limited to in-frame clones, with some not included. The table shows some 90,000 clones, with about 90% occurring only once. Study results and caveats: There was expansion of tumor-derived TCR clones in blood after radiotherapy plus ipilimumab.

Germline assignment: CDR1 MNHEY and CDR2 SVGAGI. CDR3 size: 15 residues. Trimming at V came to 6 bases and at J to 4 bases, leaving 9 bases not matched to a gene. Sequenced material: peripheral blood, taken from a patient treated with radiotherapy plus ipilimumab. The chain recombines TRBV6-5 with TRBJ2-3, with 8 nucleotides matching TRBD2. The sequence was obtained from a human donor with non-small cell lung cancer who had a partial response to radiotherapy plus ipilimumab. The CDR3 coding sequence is TGTGCCAGCAGAATGAGCGGGAGCGGGTCAGATACGCAGTATTTT. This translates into CASRMSGSGSDTQYF.